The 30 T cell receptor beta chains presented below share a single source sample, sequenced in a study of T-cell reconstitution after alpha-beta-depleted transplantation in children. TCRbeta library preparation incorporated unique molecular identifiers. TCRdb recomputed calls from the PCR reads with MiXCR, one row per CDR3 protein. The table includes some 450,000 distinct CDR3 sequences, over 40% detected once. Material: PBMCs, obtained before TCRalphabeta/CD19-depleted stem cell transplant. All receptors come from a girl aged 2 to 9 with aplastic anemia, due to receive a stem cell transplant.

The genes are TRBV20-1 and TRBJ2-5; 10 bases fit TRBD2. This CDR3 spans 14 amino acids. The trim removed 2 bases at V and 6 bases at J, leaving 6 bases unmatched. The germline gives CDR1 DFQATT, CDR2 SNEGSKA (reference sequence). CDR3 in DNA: TGCAGTGCTAGATCGCTAGCGGGAGCTAAGACCCAGTACTTC. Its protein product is CSARSLAGAKTQYF.

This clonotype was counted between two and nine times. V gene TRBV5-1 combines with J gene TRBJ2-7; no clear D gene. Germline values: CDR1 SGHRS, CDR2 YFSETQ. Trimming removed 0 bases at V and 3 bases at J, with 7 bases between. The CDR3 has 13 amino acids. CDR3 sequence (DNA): TGCGCCAGCAGCTTGGACTCGATCTACGAGCAGTACTTC. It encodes CASSLDSIYEQYF. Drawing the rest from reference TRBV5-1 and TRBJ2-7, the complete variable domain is KAGVTQTPRYLIKTRGQQVTLSCSPISGHRSVSWYQQTPGQGLQFLFEYFSETQRNKGNFPGRFSGRQFSNSRSEMNVSTLELGDSALYLCASSLDSIYEQYFGPGTRLTVT.

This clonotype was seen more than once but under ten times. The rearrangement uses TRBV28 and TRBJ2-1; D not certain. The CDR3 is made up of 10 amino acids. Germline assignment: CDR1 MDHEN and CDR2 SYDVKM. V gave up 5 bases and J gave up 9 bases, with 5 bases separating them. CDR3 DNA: TGTGCCAGCAGTCGATCTGAGCAGTTCTTC. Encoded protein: CASSRSEQFF.

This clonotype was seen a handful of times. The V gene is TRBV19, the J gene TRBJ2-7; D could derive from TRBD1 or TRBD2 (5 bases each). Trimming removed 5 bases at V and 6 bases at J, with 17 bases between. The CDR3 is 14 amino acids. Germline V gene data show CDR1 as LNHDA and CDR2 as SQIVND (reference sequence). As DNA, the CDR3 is TGTGCCAGTAGTGACGTACCGTGGGGGTCCGAGCAGTACTTC. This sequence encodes CASSDVPWGSEQYF.

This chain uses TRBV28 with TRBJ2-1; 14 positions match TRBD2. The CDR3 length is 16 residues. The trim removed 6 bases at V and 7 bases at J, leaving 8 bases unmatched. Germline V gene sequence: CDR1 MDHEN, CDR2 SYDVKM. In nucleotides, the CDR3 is TGTGCCAGCAGGCCCCTAGGGACTAGCGGGAGAAATGAGCAGTTCTTC. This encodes CASRPLGTSGRNEQFF.

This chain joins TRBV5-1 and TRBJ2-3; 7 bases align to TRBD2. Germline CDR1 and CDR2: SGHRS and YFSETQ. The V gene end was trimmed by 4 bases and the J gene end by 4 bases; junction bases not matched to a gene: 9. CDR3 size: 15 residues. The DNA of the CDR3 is TGCGCCAGCAGCCGACTAGCTCCAGAGGCAGATACGCAGTATTTT. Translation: CASSRLAPEADTQYF.

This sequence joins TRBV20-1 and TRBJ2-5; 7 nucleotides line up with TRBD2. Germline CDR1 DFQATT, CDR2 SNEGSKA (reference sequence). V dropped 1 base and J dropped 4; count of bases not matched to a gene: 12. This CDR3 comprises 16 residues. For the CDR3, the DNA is TGCAGTGCTAGAGCCTACGGAGCGGGAAGGGGAGAGACCCAGTACTTC. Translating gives CSARAYGAGRGETQYF.

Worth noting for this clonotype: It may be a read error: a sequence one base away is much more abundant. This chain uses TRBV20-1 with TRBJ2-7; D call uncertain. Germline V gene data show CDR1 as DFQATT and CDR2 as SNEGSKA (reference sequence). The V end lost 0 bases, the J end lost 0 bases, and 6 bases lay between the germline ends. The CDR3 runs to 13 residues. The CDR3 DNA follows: TGCAGTGCTAGAGATCCCCGCTCCTACGAGCAGTACTTC. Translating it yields CSARDPRSYEQYF.

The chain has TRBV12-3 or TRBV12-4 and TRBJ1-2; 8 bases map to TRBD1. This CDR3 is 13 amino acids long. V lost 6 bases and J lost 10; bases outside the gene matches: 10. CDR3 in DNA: TGTGCCAGCAGGCAAGACAGGGGAGGGGACTACACCTTC. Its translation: CASRQDRGGDYTF.

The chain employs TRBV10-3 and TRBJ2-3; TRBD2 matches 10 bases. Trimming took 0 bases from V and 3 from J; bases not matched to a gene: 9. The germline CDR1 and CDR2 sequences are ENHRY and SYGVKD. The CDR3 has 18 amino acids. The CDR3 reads CAISESKEREGPTDTQYF. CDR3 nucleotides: TGTGCCATCAGTGAGTCGAAAGAGCGGGAGGGCCCGACAGATACGCAGTATTTT.

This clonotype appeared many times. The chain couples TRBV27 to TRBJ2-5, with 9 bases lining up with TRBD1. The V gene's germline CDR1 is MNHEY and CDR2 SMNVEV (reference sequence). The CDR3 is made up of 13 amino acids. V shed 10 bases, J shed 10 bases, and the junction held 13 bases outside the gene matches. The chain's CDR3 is CATMGQGFEIQYF. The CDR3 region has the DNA TGTGCCACCATGGGACAGGGTTTTGAAATCCAGTACTTC.

This CDR3 is CSARDPSLSYEQYF. The DNA for the CDR3 is TGCAGTGCTAGAGATCCCAGCCTCTCCTACGAGCAGTACTTC. J is TRBJ2-7 and V is TRBV20-1; D gene uncertain. The V and J ends lost 0 bases and 0 bases respectively, with 9 bases between them. CDR3 length: 14 amino acids. Germline V lookup: CDR1 DFQATT, CDR2 SNEGSKA (reference sequence).

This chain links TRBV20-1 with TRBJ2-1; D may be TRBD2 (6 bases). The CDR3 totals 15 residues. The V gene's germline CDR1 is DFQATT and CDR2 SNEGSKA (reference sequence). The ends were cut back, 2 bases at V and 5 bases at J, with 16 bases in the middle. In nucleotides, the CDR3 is TGCAGTGCTAGAAGGGCGGGATCGGACCACAATGAGCAGTTCTTC. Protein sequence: CSARRAGSDHNEQFF.

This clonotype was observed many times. CDR3: CASSQDRDIQYF. The CDR3 coding sequence is TGTGCCAGCAGCCAAGATCGGGACATTCAGTACTTC. V usage is TRBV4-2 and J usage is TRBJ2-4; D is uncertain. Trimming removed 0 bases at V and 8 bases at J, with 5 bases between. CDR1 is LGHNA, CDR2 YNFKEQ, per germline. The CDR3 runs 12 residues.

CDR3 bases: TGCGCCAGCAGCTTCAACCCGGGGGCCGCGACTGGAAACACCATATATTTT. Protein product: CASSFNPGAATGNTIYF. The chain links TRBV5-1 to TRBJ1-3; perhaps TRBD1 as D (6 bases). Germline CDR1 reads SGHRS; CDR2 reads YFSETQ. The CDR3 is 17 residues long. The V end lost 2 bases, the J end lost 2 bases, and 17 bases lay between the germline ends. Variable domain in full (rest from reference TRBV5-1 and TRBJ1-3): KAGVTQTPRYLIKTRGQQVTLSCSPISGHRSVSWYQQTPGQGLQFLFEYFSETQRNKGNFPGRFSGRQFSNSRSEMNVSTLELGDSALYLCASSFNPGAATGNTIYFGEGSWLTVV.

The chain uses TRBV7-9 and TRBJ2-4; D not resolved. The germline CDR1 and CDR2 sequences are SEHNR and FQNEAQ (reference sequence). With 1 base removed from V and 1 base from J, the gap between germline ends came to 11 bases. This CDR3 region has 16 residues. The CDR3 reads CASSLGGEAAKNIQYF. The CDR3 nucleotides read TGTGCCAGCAGCTTAGGTGGGGAAGCCGCCAAAAACATTCAGTACTTC.

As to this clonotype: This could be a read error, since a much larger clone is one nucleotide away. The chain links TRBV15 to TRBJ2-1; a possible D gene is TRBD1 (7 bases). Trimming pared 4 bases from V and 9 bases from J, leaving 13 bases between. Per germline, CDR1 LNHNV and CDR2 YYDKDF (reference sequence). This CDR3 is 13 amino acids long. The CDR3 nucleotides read TGTGCCACCAGCAAACGCAGGGGGGTTGAGCAGTTCTTC. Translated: CATSKRRGVEQFF.

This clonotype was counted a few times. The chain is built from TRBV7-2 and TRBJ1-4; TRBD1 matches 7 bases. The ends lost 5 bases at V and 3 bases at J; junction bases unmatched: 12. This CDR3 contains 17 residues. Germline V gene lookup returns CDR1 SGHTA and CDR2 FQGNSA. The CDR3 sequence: CASSRSVHRGANEKLFF. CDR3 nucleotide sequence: TGTGCCAGCAGCCGAAGTGTTCACAGGGGAGCTAATGAAAAACTGTTTTTT.

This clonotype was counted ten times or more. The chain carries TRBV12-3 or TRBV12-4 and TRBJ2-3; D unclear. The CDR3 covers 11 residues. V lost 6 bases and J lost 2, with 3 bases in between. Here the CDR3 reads CASRFTDTQYF. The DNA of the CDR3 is TGTGCCAGCAGGTTCACAGATACGCAGTATTTT.

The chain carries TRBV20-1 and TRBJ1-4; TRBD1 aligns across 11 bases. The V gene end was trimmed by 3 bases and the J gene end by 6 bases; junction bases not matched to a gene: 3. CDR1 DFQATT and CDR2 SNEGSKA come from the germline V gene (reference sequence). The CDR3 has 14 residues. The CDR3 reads CSAREDRGHEKLFF. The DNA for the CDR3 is TGCAGTGCTAGGGAGGACAGGGGGCATGAAAAACTGTTTTTT.

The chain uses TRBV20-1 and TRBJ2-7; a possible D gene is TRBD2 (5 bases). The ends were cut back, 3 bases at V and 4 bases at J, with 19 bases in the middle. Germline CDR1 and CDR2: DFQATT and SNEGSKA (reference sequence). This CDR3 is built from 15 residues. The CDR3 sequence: CSASRPGRTAYEQYF. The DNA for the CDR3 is TGCAGTGCTAGTAGGCCGGGTCGGACTGCTTACGAGCAGTACTTC.

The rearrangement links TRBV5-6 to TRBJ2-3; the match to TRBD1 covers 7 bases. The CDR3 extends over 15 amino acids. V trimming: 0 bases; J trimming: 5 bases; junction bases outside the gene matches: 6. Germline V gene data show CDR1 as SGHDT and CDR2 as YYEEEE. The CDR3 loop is CASSLGGQGEDTQYF. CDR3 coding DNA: TGTGCCAGCAGCTTGGGGGGGCAGGGGGAAGATACGCAGTATTTT. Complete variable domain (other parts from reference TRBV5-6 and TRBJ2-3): DAGVTQSPTHLIKTRGQQVTLRCSPKSGHDTVSWYQQALGQGPQFIFQYYEEEERQRGNFPDRFSGHQFPNYSSELNVNALLLGDSALYLCASSLGGQGEDTQYFGPGTRLTVL.

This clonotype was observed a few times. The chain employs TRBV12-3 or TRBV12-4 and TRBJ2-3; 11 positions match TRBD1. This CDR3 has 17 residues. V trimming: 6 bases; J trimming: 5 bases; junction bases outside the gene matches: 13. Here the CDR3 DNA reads TGTGCCAGCAGCTACTCCTGGTCCGGGACAGGGGGAGATACGCAGTATTTT. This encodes CASSYSWSGTGGDTQYF.

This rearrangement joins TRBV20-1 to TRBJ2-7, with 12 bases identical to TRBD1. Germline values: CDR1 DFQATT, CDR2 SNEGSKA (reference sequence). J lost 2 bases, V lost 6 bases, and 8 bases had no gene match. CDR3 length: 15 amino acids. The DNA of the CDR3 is TGCAGTGCGTATCCGGGACAGGGGGCGACCTACGAGCAGTACTTC. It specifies CSAYPGQGATYEQYF.

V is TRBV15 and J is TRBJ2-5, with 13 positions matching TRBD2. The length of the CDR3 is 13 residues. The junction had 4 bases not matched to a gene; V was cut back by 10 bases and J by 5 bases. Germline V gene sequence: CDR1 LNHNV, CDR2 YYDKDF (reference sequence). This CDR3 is CAIGTSGKETQYF. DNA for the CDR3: TGTGCCATCGGGACTAGCGGGAAGGAGACCCAGTACTTC.

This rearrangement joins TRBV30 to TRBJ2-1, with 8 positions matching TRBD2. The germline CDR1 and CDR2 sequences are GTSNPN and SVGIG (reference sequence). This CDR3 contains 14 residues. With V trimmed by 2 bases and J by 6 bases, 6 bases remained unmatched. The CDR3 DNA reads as TGTGCCTGGAGTCCGACTAGCGCGTTCAATGAGCAGTTCTTC. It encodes CAWSPTSAFNEQFF.

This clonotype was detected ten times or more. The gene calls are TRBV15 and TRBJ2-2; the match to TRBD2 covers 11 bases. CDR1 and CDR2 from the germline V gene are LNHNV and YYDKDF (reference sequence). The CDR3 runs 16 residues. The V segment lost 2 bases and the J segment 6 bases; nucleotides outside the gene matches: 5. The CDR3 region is CATSRRLAGLAGELFF. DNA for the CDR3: TGTGCCACCAGCAGACGACTAGCGGGATTAGCCGGGGAGCTGTTTTTT.

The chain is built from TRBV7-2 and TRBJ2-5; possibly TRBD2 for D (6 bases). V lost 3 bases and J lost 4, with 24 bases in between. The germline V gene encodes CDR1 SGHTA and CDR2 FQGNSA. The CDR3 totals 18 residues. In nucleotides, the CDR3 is TGTGCCAGCAGCTTTGGGTCAACGGGACTCGACTTGCGAGAGACCCAGTACTTC. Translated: CASSFGSTGLDLRETQYF.

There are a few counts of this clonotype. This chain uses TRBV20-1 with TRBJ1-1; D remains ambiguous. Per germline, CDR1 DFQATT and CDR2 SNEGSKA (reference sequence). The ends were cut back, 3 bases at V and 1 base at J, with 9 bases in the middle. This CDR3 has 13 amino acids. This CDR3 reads CSASLGSNTEAFF. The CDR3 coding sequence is TGCAGTGCTAGTCTGGGGTCGAACACTGAAGCTTTCTTT.

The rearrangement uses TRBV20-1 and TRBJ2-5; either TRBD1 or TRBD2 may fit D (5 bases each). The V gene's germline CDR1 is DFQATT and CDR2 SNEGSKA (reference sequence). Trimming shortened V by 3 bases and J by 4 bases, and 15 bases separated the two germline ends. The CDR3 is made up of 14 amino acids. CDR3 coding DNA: TGCAGTGCTAGGACGGGACCCTCAGGAGAGACCCAGTACTTC. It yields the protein CSARTGPSGETQYF.